The present T cell receptor (beta chain) was sequenced within a study of cytomegalovirus exposure and HLA in healthy donors. The study's findings and limits: There were about 160 TCR beta chains listed as cytomegalovirus-associated. In vitro confirmation showed three CMV-associated chains to be CMV antigen specific. Clusters of TCRs from the first cohort tended to co-occur in the 120 or so validation repertoires (as a later analysis found).

The CDR3 sequence is 16 residues long. V was shortened by 0 bases and J by 0 bases, with 12 bases between the two germline ends. The germline V gene has CDR1 MNHGY and CDR2 SAAAGT. TCRdb keeps only in-frame clones here, not all; method: immunoSEQ multiplex PCR. The table lists about 180,000 clones, approximately 86% of them singletons, with 2% to 3% in the top ten. The donors belonged to the roughly 110-subject validation cohort, separate from the roughly 650-subject first cohort. Comment on this clone: The antigen is unknown.

The receptor's source is a man younger than 30 in good health and CMV-seropositive. The genes are TRBV6-8 and TRBJ2-7; the D is unclear. Sample: PBMCs. The CDR3 DNA reads TGTGCCAGCAGTTACTCGAGTCCGCTATCCTCCTACGAGCAGTACTTC. It specifies CASSYSSPLSSYEQYF.